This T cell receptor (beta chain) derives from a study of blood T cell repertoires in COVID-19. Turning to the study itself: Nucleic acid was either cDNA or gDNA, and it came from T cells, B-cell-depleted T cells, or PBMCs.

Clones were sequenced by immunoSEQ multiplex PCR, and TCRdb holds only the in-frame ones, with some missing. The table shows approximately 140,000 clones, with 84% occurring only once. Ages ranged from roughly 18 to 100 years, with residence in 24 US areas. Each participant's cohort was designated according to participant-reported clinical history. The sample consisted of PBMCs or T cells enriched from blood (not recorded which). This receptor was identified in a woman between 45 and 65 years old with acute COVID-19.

The CDR3 nucleotides are TGTGCCAGCTCAACCGGGACAGGGAACTATGGCTACACCTTC. It yields the protein CASSTGTGNYGYTF. The chain is built from TRBV18 and TRBJ1-2, with 9 positions matching TRBD1. The CDR3 spans 14 residues. Trimming at V came to 5 bases and at J to 2 bases, leaving 3 bases not matched to a gene. Per the germline V gene, CDR1 is KGHSH and CDR2 is LQKENI.